Below, 7 T cell receptor beta chains from the same sample are listed, as sequenced in a study of blood T cell repertoires in COVID-19. Some clones are missing from TCRdb's copy, which holds only in-frame ones; the method was immunoSEQ multiplex PCR. The sample yields around 360,000 clones, about 90% seen once. Sample: peripheral blood. The receptors here all came from a woman aged 30 to 39 with COVID-19, enrolled during active disease.

The chain carries TRBV27 and TRBJ2-2; 10 bases line up with TRBD1. The CDR3 loop spans 17 amino acids. CDR1 and CDR2 (germline): MNHEY, SMNVEV (reference sequence). Germline trimming cut 2 bases from V and 0 bases from J; bases unmatched to any gene: 3. CDR3 in DNA: TGTGCCAGCAGTTTACCGACAGGGGGCGCGAACACCGGGGAGCTGTTTTTT. Its protein is CASSLPTGGANTGELFF.

The chain couples TRBV3-1 (or the pseudogene TRBV3-2) to TRBJ2-1, with 14 bases that match TRBD2. Germline assignment: CDR1 LGHDT and CDR2 YNNKEL (reference sequence). J gave up 10 bases and V 2 bases, and 4 bases lay outside the gene matches. This CDR3 region has 15 residues. Here the CDR3 reads CASSQKGLAGDEQFF. The CDR3 DNA sequence: TGTGCCAGCAGCCAAAAGGGACTAGCGGGAGACGAGCAGTTCTTC.

The chain recombines TRBV2 with TRBJ2-7; D remains ambiguous. The germline V gene has CDR1 SNHLY and CDR2 FYNNEI. V gave up 7 bases and J gave up 0 bases, with 10 bases separating them. The CDR3 is 13 residues long. DNA for the CDR3: TGTGCCAGCATGAGTAGGAGCTCCTACGAGCAGTACTTC. Translated, it gives CASMSRSSYEQYF.

J is TRBJ2-6 and V is TRBV7-3; 10 bases map to TRBD1. CDR3 length equals 16 residues. CDR1 is SGHTA and CDR2 is FQGTGA in the germline V gene. Losses at the gene ends were 6 bases for V and 4 bases for J; bases not matched to a gene: 6. The CDR3 bases are TGTGCCAGCAGTCGGACAGGGGGTCCAGGGGCCAACGTCCTGACTTTC. Protein: CASSRTGGPGANVLTF.

The chain combines TRBV9 with TRBJ1-1; tentatively, D is TRBD1 (6 bases). This CDR3 spans 15 amino acids. The germline V gene has CDR1 SGDLS and CDR2 YYNGEE. Deletions cut 4 bases from V and 3 bases from J, with 16 bases between. The CDR3 DNA sequence: TGTGCCAGCAGCCCAAGAGGGGGTGGGGACACTGAAGCTTTCTTT. Translated, it gives CASSPRGGGDTEAFF.

The chain combines TRBV9 with TRBJ2-7; 7 bases agree with TRBD2. V lost 3 bases, J lost 5 bases, and 11 bases stayed unmatched. Germline assignment: CDR1 SGDLS and CDR2 YYNGEE. This CDR3 has 15 amino acids. The CDR3 DNA follows: TGTGCCAGCAGCGCGACGGGGCGGGAGACGAACGAGCAGTACTTC. Translated: CASSATGRETNEQYF.

V is TRBV30 and J is TRBJ2-5, with a tentative D call TRBD1 (6 bases). The V end was cut by 2 bases, the J end by 8 bases, with 12 bases between. The germline CDR1 and CDR2 sequences are GTSNPN and SVGIG (reference sequence). The CDR3 sequence is 12 residues long. The CDR3 sequence is CAWSQGHDTQYF. The DNA for the CDR3 is TGTGCCTGGAGTCAGGGGCACGACACCCAGTACTTC.